These 14 T cell receptor beta chains share one sample of origin, sequenced in a study of T-cell memory formation after mild COVID-19. TCRdb reprocessed the 5' RACE reads with MiXCR, giving one entry per CDR3 protein. The sample contains 350,000 or so distinct CDR3 sequences, around a fifth of which appear only once. The sample comprised PBMCs or a T cell subset sorted from them (not recorded which). Every receptor here comes from a man aged 18 to 30 who had mild COVID-19 (a few samples of this study predate the infection). Cell type and time point are not known.

The chain couples TRBV12-3 or TRBV12-4 to TRBJ2-2; 11 nucleotides line up with TRBD1. The CDR3 is 17 residues long. V was clipped by 2 bases and J by 7 bases; unmatched bases: 9. Here the CDR3 DNA reads TGTGCCAGCAGTTTATCGCTAGGGACAGGGGGAAACGGGGAGCTGTTTTTT. Translated, it gives CASSLSLGTGGNGELFF.

The sample holds a few counts of this clonotype. The chain is built from TRBV5-1 and TRBJ2-3, with TRBD1 matching over 9 bases. This CDR3 comprises 15 residues. Germline V lookup: CDR1 SGHRS, CDR2 YFSETQ. Losses at the gene ends were 4 bases for V and 4 bases for J; bases not matched to a gene: 7. Here the CDR3 DNA reads TGCGCCAGCAGCACCGGGACAGGGCCCGCAGATACGCAGTATTTT. Its translation: CASSTGTGPADTQYF.

Only a few counts were recorded for this clonotype. The chain couples TRBV7-2 to TRBJ1-5; D unresolved. Germline V lookup: CDR1 SGHTA, CDR2 FQGNSA. The CDR3 covers 13 residues. The V gene lost 3 bases and the J gene lost 3 bases, with 6 bases spanning the gap. The CDR3 here is CASSLQTNQPQHF. The CDR3 DNA sequence: TGTGCCAGCAGCTTGCAGACCAATCAGCCCCAGCATTTT.

In its sample, this clonotype was seen a few times. V and J are TRBV4-3 and TRBJ2-3; 11 nucleotides line up with TRBD2. This CDR3 has 16 amino acids. Germline values: CDR1 LGHNA, CDR2 YSLEER. J was trimmed by 6 bases and V by 5 bases; bases with no gene match: 10. CDR3 DNA sequence: TGCGCCAGCAGCTCCACTAGCGGGGGCCGAACGGATACGCAGTATTTT. This translates into CASSSTSGGRTDTQYF.

The table lists this clonotype with a few counts. The chain is built from TRBV20-1 and TRBJ2-7; D is unclear. Germline V gene data show CDR1 as DFQATT and CDR2 as SNEGSKA (reference sequence). The V and J ends lost 5 bases and 2 bases respectively, with 10 bases between them. The length of the CDR3 is 12 residues. The CDR3 DNA sequence: TGCAGTGCTGGTGCAGCAACCTACGAGCAGTACTTC. The encoded protein is CSAGAATYEQYF.

The V call is TRBV7-2, the J call TRBJ1-1; no firm D call. This CDR3 region has 15 residues. In germline, CDR1 is SGHTA, CDR2 FQGNSA. The V end was cut by 5 bases, the J end by 1 base, with 14 bases between. CDR3 in amino acids: CASSHFRAGNTEAFF. DNA of the CDR3: TGTGCCAGCAGCCACTTTCGGGCAGGGAACACTGAAGCTTTCTTT.

This chain links TRBV27 with TRBJ1-2; D unresolved. This CDR3 region has 15 residues. Germline values: CDR1 MNHEY, CDR2 SMNVEV (reference sequence). V lost 0 bases, J lost 4 bases, and 12 bases lay in between. Here the CDR3 DNA reads TGTGCCAGCAGTTTATCGGCGGCCCGCTCCTATGGCTACACCTTC. This encodes CASSLSAARSYGYTF.

The rearrangement uses TRBV6-5 and TRBJ1-1, with D maybe TRBD1 (6 bases). V lost 5 bases, J lost 1 base, and 14 bases lay in between. The CDR3 runs 15 residues. Germline-derived CDR1 and CDR2 are MNHEY and SVGAGI. The CDR3 sequence is CASSVTGKPNTEAFF. For the CDR3, the DNA is TGTGCCAGCAGTGTCACAGGGAAGCCGAACACTGAAGCTTTCTTT.

The chain employs TRBV28 and TRBJ2-7; no reliable D call. Trimming pared 2 bases from V and 0 bases from J, leaving 11 bases between. Germline-derived CDR1 and CDR2 are MDHEN and SYDVKM. This CDR3 is built from 15 residues. CDR3 nucleotide sequence: TGTGCCAGCAGTTTAAATTTCAGGAGCTCCTACGAGCAGTACGTC. Its translation: CASSLNFRSSYEQYV.

This clonotype was counted between two and nine times. The chain combines TRBV6-2 or TRBV6-3 with TRBJ2-3; D assignment may be TRBD1 or TRBD2 (6 bases each). The CDR3 totals 16 residues. The V gene's germline CDR1 is MNHEY and CDR2 SVGEGT. Trimming shortened V by 2 bases and J by 5 bases, and 17 bases separated the two germline ends. The CDR3 reads CASSYAPGANKDTQYF. CDR3 DNA sequence: TGTGCCAGCAGTTACGCCCCGGGGGCCAACAAAGATACGCAGTATTTT.

This clonotype was counted a few times. The gene calls are TRBV18 and TRBJ2-3; the match to TRBD2 covers 8 bases. Germline V CDR1 and CDR2: KGHSH, LQKENI. The ends lost 3 bases at V and 3 bases at J; junction bases unmatched: 5. CDR3 length: 15 amino acids. CDR3 bases: TGTGCCAGCTCACCCGCCGCGGGGGGAACAGATACGCAGTATTTT. Translation gives CASSPAAGGTDTQYF.

There are many counts of this clonotype. The chain joins TRBV7-6 to TRBJ2-4; TRBD1 matches 11 bases. Trimming removed 5 bases from V and 0 bases from J; junction bases left unmatched: 9. Germline-derived CDR1 and CDR2 are SGHVS and FNYEAQ. The CDR3 extends over 18 amino acids. CDR3 sequence (DNA): TGTGCCAGCAGCCTCCGGACAGGGGGCTCCCGAGCCAAAAACATTCAGTACTTC. Translating it yields CASSLRTGGSRAKNIQYF.

In this sample, this clonotype turned up many times. CDR3 DNA: TGTGCCAGCAGCTTAGCTGCCGAGCAGTACTTC. Residues: CASSLAAEQYF. V usage is TRBV13 and J usage is TRBJ2-7, with D uncertain. The CDR3 totals 11 residues. V dropped 1 base and J dropped 6 bases, with 4 bases sitting between them. Looked up from germline, CDR1 is PRHDT and CDR2 is FYEKMQ (reference sequence).

The CDR3 nucleotides are TGTGCCAGCAGCTCGCAGATAGACAGGGTGAACACTGAAGCTTTCTTT. Encoded protein: CASSSQIDRVNTEAFF. The rearrangement links TRBV7-9 to TRBJ1-1; 7 bases line up with TRBD1. V was pared by 4 bases and J by 0 bases, with 8 bases of the junction left unmatched. Germline CDR1 and CDR2: SEHNR and FQNEAQ (reference sequence). The CDR3 has 16 amino acids.